Each of the 16 T cell receptor beta chains below was sequenced from the same sample in a study of cytomegalovirus exposure and HLA in healthy donors. Primers included in the PCR were 60 Vbeta and 13 Jbeta primers. The method was immunoSEQ multiplex PCR; TCRdb's version includes in-frame clones alone and lacks a portion of them. Among some 150,000 clones listed, about 72% were seen once. The sample comprised PBMCs. The receptors shown here come from a man in his forties in good health and CMV-seronegative.

This chain joins TRBV12-5 and TRBJ1-2, with D possibly TRBD1 on 6 matching bases. With 1 base removed from V and 7 bases from J, the gap between germline ends came to 16 bases. CDR3 length: 15 residues. Per the germline V gene, CDR1 is LGHNT and CDR2 is FRNRAP. The DNA of the CDR3 is TGTGCTAGTGGTTTGGGAGGGGGGGTCCGTTGTGGCTACACCTTC. Translated: CASGLGGGVRCGYTF.

V usage is TRBV7-8 and J usage is TRBJ2-7, with D hard to call. The CDR3 has 16 amino acids. V dropped 1 base and J dropped 0 bases, with 13 bases sitting between them. The germline V gene encodes CDR1 SGHVS and CDR2 FQNEAQ. The CDR3 region has the DNA TGTGCCAGCAGCTTAGGACGTAGCAGCTTCTCCTACGAGCAGTACTTC. Its translation: CASSLGRSSFSYEQYF.

The chain carries TRBV7-9 and TRBJ2-5; 8 positions match TRBD2. CDR3 length: 16 residues. Trimming at V came to 2 bases and at J to 5 bases, leaving 10 bases not matched to a gene. Germline CDR1 and CDR2: SEHNR and FQNEAQ (reference sequence). Here the CDR3 DNA reads TGTGCCAGCAGCTTATTACCGCGGGAGGATGGGGAGACCCAGTACTTC. Its protein product is CASSLLPREDGETQYF.

The chain is built from TRBV18 and TRBJ2-7; weak D call: TRBD2 (6 bases). CDR1 and CDR2 from the germline V gene are KGHSH and LQKENI. The CDR3 is made up of 13 amino acids. The V end lost 3 bases, the J end lost 6 bases, and 12 bases lay between the germline ends. The CDR3 reads CASSPGGSGEQYF. DNA of the CDR3: TGTGCCAGCTCACCGGGAGGTTCCGGCGAGCAGTACTTC.

The J gene is TRBJ2-1, the V gene TRBV9; D remains ambiguous. CDR1 is SGDLS, CDR2 YYNGEE, per germline. Trimming left V 4 bases short and J 9 bases short, with 14 bases between. The CDR3 extends over 13 amino acids. The CDR3 protein is CASSPVRRGEQFF. In DNA form, the CDR3 reads TGTGCCAGCAGCCCAGTACGCAGAGGTGAGCAGTTCTTC.

J is TRBJ2-1 and V is TRBV10-3; 9 bases line up with TRBD2. Losses at the gene ends were 3 bases for V and 12 bases for J; bases not matched to a gene: 9. The length of the CDR3 is 14 residues. CDR1 is ENHRY, CDR2 SYGVKD, per germline. CDR3 sequence (DNA): TGTGCCATCAGTGAATGCCTAGCGGGATGTGGGCAGTTCTTC. It is translated as CAISECLAGCGQFF.

The chain carries TRBV2 and TRBJ2-1, with 8 bases matching TRBD2. Germline trimming cut 7 bases from V and 3 bases from J; bases unmatched to any gene: 5. The CDR3 contains 14 residues. Germline assignment: CDR1 SNHLY and CDR2 FYNNEI. CDR3 loop: CASTQAGVYNEQFF. DNA of the CDR3: TGTGCCAGCACCCAAGCGGGAGTCTACAATGAGCAGTTCTTC.

The J gene is TRBJ1-5, the V gene TRBV4-3; possible D gene TRBD1, 6 bases. Between the trimmed V and J ends, which lost 4 bases and 0 bases, there was a span of 10 bases. This CDR3 comprises 15 residues. Looked up from germline, CDR1 is LGHNA and CDR2 is YSLEER. CDR3 in DNA: TGCGCCAGCAGCCGAACAGGGCATAGCAATCAGCCCCAGCATTTT. This translates into CASSRTGHSNQPQHF.

DNA for the CDR3: TGTGCCAGCAGCTTTTATTGCGGGAGACACAATGAGCAGTTCTTC. It codes for CASSFYCGRHNEQFF. The chain recombines TRBV12-1 with TRBJ2-1; the listed D gene, TRBD2, was not tested against the DNA. TRBV12-1 is classified as a pseudogene. CDR3 length: 15 residues.

The chain links TRBV7-8 to TRBJ1-6; 10 bases are shared with TRBD1. This CDR3 contains 14 residues. Germline-derived CDR1 and CDR2 are SGHVS and FQNEAQ. V shed 4 bases and J 10 bases; nucleotides not matched to a gene: 4. The CDR3 DNA is TGTGCCAGCAGCTCGGACAGGGGGGAATCACCCCTCCACTTT. It translates to CASSSDRGESPLHF.

The chain couples TRBV9 to TRBJ1-3; possible D gene TRBD1, 6 bases. CDR1 SGDLS and CDR2 YYNGEE come from the germline V gene. The CDR3 contains 19 residues. V was cut by 0 bases and J by 0 bases, with 19 bases left in between. The CDR3 bases are TGTGCCAGCAGCGTAGATCAGGGGTCAGCGGAAGACTCTGGAAACACCATATATTTT. It is translated as CASSVDQGSAEDSGNTIYF.

This rearrangement joins TRBV7-2 to TRBJ2-7, with 8 bases matching TRBD1. After removal of 5 bases from V and 4 bases from J, the junction contained 7 bases not matched to a gene. The CDR3 loop spans 14 amino acids. Germline V CDR1 and CDR2: SGHTA, FQGNSA. CDR3 DNA: TGTGCCAGCAGCCCACGGGACAGGAAGTACGAGCAGTACTTC. Translating it yields CASSPRDRKYEQYF.

The J gene is TRBJ2-3, the V gene TRBV5-5, with 8 bases lining up with TRBD2. Unmatched junction bases numbered 10, after V lost 5 bases and J lost 2 bases. The length of the CDR3 is 16 residues. CDR1 and CDR2 from the germline V gene are SGHKS and YYEKEE (reference sequence). CDR3 region: CASSWDSGVSTDTQYF. The CDR3 coding sequence is TGTGCCAGCAGTTGGGATAGCGGGGTATCCACAGATACGCAGTATTTT.

The rearrangement joins TRBV7-9 to TRBJ2-3, with 8 nucleotides matching TRBD1. The CDR3 is 17 amino acids. V gave up 4 bases and J gave up 8 bases; unmatched junction bases: 17. Germline-derived CDR1 and CDR2 are SEHNR and FQNEAQ (reference sequence). CDR3 bases: TGTGCCAGCAGCTCGAGGACAGGGACGATCCCTCCCGGTACGCAGTATTTT. Translating it yields CASSSRTGTIPPGTQYF.

The genes are TRBV5-1 and TRBJ2-1; D unclear. The CDR3 has 13 amino acids. The germline V gene encodes CDR1 SGHRS and CDR2 YFSETQ. With 0 bases removed from V and 2 bases from J, the gap between germline ends came to 3 bases. The CDR3 protein is CASSLGAYNEQFF. The CDR3 nucleotides read TGCGCCAGCAGCTTGGGCGCCTACAATGAGCAGTTCTTC.

This sequence joins TRBV9 and TRBJ2-6; D is ambiguous. CDR3 size: 17 residues. The V end lost 0 bases, the J end lost 0 bases, and 10 bases lay between the germline ends. Germline V CDR1 and CDR2: SGDLS, YYNGEE. The CDR3 coding sequence is TGTGCCAGCAGCGTAGTCTATTCCAACTCTGGGGCCAACGTCCTGACTTTC. It specifies CASSVVYSNSGANVLTF.